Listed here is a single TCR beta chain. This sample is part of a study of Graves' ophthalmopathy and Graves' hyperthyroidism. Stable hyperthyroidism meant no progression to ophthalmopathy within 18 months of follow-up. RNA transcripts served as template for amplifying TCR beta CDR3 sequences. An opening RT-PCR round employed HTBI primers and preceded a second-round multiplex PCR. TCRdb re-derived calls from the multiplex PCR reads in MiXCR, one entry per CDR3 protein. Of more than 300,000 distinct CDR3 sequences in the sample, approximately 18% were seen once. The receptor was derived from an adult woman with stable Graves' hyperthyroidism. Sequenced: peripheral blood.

The CDR3 loop reads CSVGPGGDYGYTF. In nucleotides, the CDR3 is TGCAGCGTTGGGCCAGGAGGAGACTATGGCTACACCTTC. The chain couples TRBV29-1 to TRBJ1-2; D is undetermined. This CDR3 contains 13 residues. V lost 4 bases and J 3 bases, leaving 12 bases between the germline ends. Per germline, CDR1 SQVTM and CDR2 ANQGSEA.